The sequence of this T cell receptor (beta chain) was determined in a study of identical twins. TCRdb re-analysed the 5' RACE reads in MiXCR, keeping a single row per CDR3 protein. This table has 250,000 or so distinct CDR3 sequences, 7.5% appearing once. The junction had 8 bases not matched to a gene; V was cut back by 4 bases and J by 2 bases. Looked up from germline, CDR1 is MGHRA and CDR2 is YSYEKL. CDR3 length: 15 amino acids. This clonotype was seen many times. This sample also belongs to another study, concerning yellow fever vaccine responses in identical twins. This second study notes: Twins' vaccine T cell responses reportedly seemed partly convergent and partly personalized.

The chain links TRBV4-1 to TRBJ2-7; 7 nucleotides agree with TRBD2. Specimen: CD8+ T cells sorted from blood. The sequence was obtained from a woman aged 18-29 years in good health. In DNA, the CDR3 is TGCGCCAGCAGCCTTAGGGCTAGCGGAACCTACGAGCAGTACTTC. This sequence encodes CASSLRASGTYEQYF.